Shown below are 16 T cell receptor beta chains from a single sample sequenced in a study of Graves' ophthalmopathy and Graves' hyperthyroidism. CDR3 regions of TCR beta were amplified from RNA transcripts. RT-PCR in the first round used HTBI primers; a second-round multiplex PCR followed. TCRdb re-called the multiplex PCR reads through MiXCR, storing one row per CDR3 protein. This table holds almost 750,000 distinct CDR3 sequences, around 40% found once. The sequenced sample was peripheral blood. The receptors come from an adult man with Graves' ophthalmopathy.

This chain uses TRBV25-1 with TRBJ1-1; 8 nucleotides align to TRBD1. V dropped 5 bases and J dropped 0; count of bases not matched to a gene: 17. Germline values: CDR1 MGHDK, CDR2 SYGVNS. This CDR3 contains 19 residues. Written as DNA, the CDR3 is TGTGCCAGCAGTTACTCGAAGCGGGCAGGGGGCTCGATGAACACTGAAGCTTTCTTT. Its protein product is CASSYSKRAGGSMNTEAFF.

For this clonotype: Possible read error: a much larger clone is one base away. V gene TRBV29-1 combines with J gene TRBJ2-5, with 8 bases fitting TRBD1. Germline-derived CDR1 and CDR2 are SQVTM and ANQGSEA. The CDR3 contains 14 residues. V dropped 3 bases and J dropped 9; count of bases not matched to a gene: 12. The chain's CDR3 is CSVDSRGRGEAQYF. The CDR3, as DNA: TGCAGCGTTGATTCCAGGGGGCGCGGGGAGGCCCAGTACTTC. Variable domain in full (rest from reference TRBV29-1 and TRBJ2-5): SAVISQKPSRDICQRGTSLTIQCQVDSQVTMMFWYRQQPGQSLTLIATANQGSEATYESGFVIDKFPISRPNLTFSTLTVSNMSPEDSSIYLCSVDSRGRGEAQYFGPGTRLLVL.

This clonotype was recorded at least ten times. This chain connects TRBV7-9 to TRBJ1-6; D uncertain. The CDR3 is 14 residues long. Per the germline V gene, CDR1 is SEHNR and CDR2 is FQNEAQ (reference sequence). V was trimmed by 0 bases and J by 10 bases, leaving 10 bases between them. CDR3 sequence: CASSLAARESPLHF. The CDR3 DNA reads TGTGCCAGCAGCTTAGCCGCAAGAGAGTCACCCCTCCACTTT. The entire variable domain, with the rest obtained from reference TRBV7-9 and TRBJ1-6, is as follows: DTGVSQNPRHKITKRGQNVTFRCDPISEHNRLYWYRQTLGQGPEFLTYFQNEAQLEKSRLLSDRFSAERPKGSFSTLEIQRTEQGDSAMYLCASSLAARESPLHFGNGTRLTVT.

The J gene is TRBJ2-7, the V gene TRBV20-1; D is undetermined. There are 15 residues in the CDR3. The germline V gene encodes CDR1 DFQATT and CDR2 SNEGSKA (reference sequence). V lost 0 bases and J lost 0, with 12 bases in between. CDR3 in DNA: TGCAGTGCTAGAGATAGTGGGTCGAGCTCCTACGAGCAGTACTTC. Residues: CSARDSGSSSYEQYF.

The chain uses TRBV10-3 and TRBJ2-6; D unresolved. This CDR3 contains 11 residues. Germline V gives CDR1 ENHRY, CDR2 SYGVKD. V was trimmed by 0 bases and J by 15 bases, leaving 6 bases between them. Here the CDR3 reads CAISESDGLTF. The CDR3 nucleotides are TGTGCCATCAGTGAGTCCGACGGCCTGACTTTC.

The chain is built from TRBV20-1 and TRBJ2-7, with 8 bases that match TRBD1. Germline loops: CDR1 DFQATT, CDR2 SNEGSKA (reference sequence). J lost 2 bases, V lost 3 bases, and 15 bases had no gene match. The CDR3 loop spans 17 amino acids. The CDR3 region has the DNA TGCAGTGCTAGGTCCCCCCGGACAGGGACGACTACCTACGAGCAGTACTTC. The encoded protein is CSARSPRTGTTTYEQYF.

This chain connects TRBV9 to TRBJ1-2; D is possibly TRBD1 (6 bases). From germline, CDR1 is SGDLS and CDR2 YYNGEE. Deletions cut 0 bases from V and 8 bases from J, with 17 bases between. This CDR3 is 15 amino acids long. The CDR3: CASSVAGRGSDGYTF. CDR3 coding DNA: TGTGCCAGCAGCGTAGCTGGTAGGGGGTCGGACGGCTACACCTTC.

This clonotype was seen many times. The chain joins TRBV7-2 to TRBJ1-2, with D perhaps TRBD1 (5 bases). Trimming left V 6 bases short and J 4 bases short, with 18 bases between. Germline lookup yields CDR1 SGHTA and CDR2 FQGNSA. The CDR3 contains 15 residues. CDR3: CASSPGGGFTYGYTF. CDR3 nucleotide sequence: TGTGCCAGCAGTCCTGGCGGGGGATTCACCTATGGCTACACCTTC.

This chain connects TRBV9 to TRBJ1-5; 7 bases map to TRBD1. Germline CDR1 SGDLS, CDR2 YYNGEE. With 4 bases clipped from V and 4 bases from J, the junction kept 11 bases outside the gene matches. The length of the CDR3 is 16 residues. CDR3 protein: CASSQSTGSKNQPQHF. The CDR3 DNA reads TGTGCCAGCAGCCAATCGACAGGGTCTAAAAATCAGCCCCAGCATTTT.

This clonotype has just a few counts. The gene calls are TRBV11-2 and TRBJ2-5; possible D gene TRBD1, 5 bases. The CDR3 is 15 residues long. Trimming removed 5 bases at V and 2 bases at J, with 15 bases between. Germline V gene data show CDR1 as SGHAT and CDR2 as FQNNGV. The CDR3 sequence is CASSRNTAGQETQYF. Here the CDR3 DNA reads TGTGCCAGCAGCCGAAACACAGCAGGGCAAGAGACCCAGTACTTC.

CDR3 loop: CASSESGIQTQYF. DNA of the CDR3: TGTGCCAGCAGTGAGTCAGGGATCCAGACCCAGTACTTC. The chain carries TRBV2 and TRBJ2-5, with D possibly being TRBD1 (5 bases). The CDR3 is 13 residues long. The V gene lost 3 bases and the J gene lost 6 bases, with 11 bases spanning the gap. Per the germline V gene, CDR1 is SNHLY and CDR2 is FYNNEI.

This clonotype appeared a few times. Here the CDR3 DNA reads TGTGCCAGCAGTTACTCGAGCCAAGGCTACGAGCAGTACTTC. Its translation is CASSYSSQGYEQYF. The J gene is TRBJ2-7, the V gene TRBV6-6; D gene unclear. V shed 0 bases and J shed 3 bases, with 9 bases lying between them. In germline, CDR1 is MNHNY, CDR2 SVGAGI (reference sequence). This CDR3 has 14 residues.

The gene calls are TRBV7-6 and TRBJ2-7; D unresolved. The CDR3 runs to 15 residues. Trimming cost V 7 bases and J 0 bases, with 16 bases left between them. Germline V CDR1 and CDR2: SGHVS, FNYEAQ. The CDR3 spells CASNQGPGGSYEQYF. DNA for the CDR3: TGTGCCAGCAACCAAGGGCCGGGCGGCTCCTACGAGCAGTACTTC.

This clonotype was counted ten times or more. Here the CDR3 DNA reads TGTGCCATCAGTGAGTCAGGGCAGCAAGAGACCCAGTACTTC. This sequence encodes CAISESGQQETQYF. This chain joins TRBV10-3 and TRBJ2-5; D remains unclear. Trimming left V 0 bases short and J 2 bases short, with 7 bases between. CDR1 and CDR2 from the germline V gene are ENHRY and SYGVKD. This CDR3 has 14 amino acids.

This chain links TRBV7-2 with TRBJ2-5; TRBD1 matches at 8 bases. This CDR3 is built from 16 residues. The germline V gene has CDR1 SGHTA and CDR2 FQGNSA. J gave up 5 bases and V 5 bases, and 13 bases lay outside the gene matches. In DNA form, the CDR3 reads TGTGCCAGCAGCCCAAATACGGGACAGGTTCGGGAGACCCAGTACTTC. The encoded protein is CASSPNTGQVRETQYF.

In the case of this clonotype: A much bigger clone sits one base away, suggesting this may be a read error. The CDR3 loop reads CSVDRDPGANVLTF. The CDR3, as DNA: TGCAGCGTTGACAGGGACCCTGGGGCCAACGTCCTGACTTTC. The chain combines TRBV29-1 with TRBJ2-6; D possibly matches TRBD1 or TRBD2 (5 bases each). The CDR3 is 14 amino acids. CDR1 is SQVTM and CDR2 is ANQGSEA in the germline V gene. Trimming left V 3 bases short and J 2 bases short, with 8 bases between.